The 8 T cell receptor beta chains below come from one sample, sequenced in a study of technical replicates of blood from several donors (dated by TCRdb to 2016 to 2017). The method behind the library was the immunoSEQ multiplex PCR assay. The table comes from immuneACCESS by way of TCRdb, which keeps in-frame sequences with V and J called. Part of the clones is missing from these tables; in studies checked, under half for an unresolved V gene and the rest for unknown reasons. The sample table contains 75,000 to 100,000 clones; only one count was recorded for 90% to 95% of them. Roughly 0.23% of the sample is taken by the ten largest. Sequencing was done on a sample of T cells isolated from PBMCs. All receptors derive from a human donor in good health.

J is TRBJ1-1 and V is TRBV7-3; possibly TRBD1 for D (6 bases). The V and J ends lost 4 bases and 3 bases respectively, with 12 bases between them. The germline V gene has CDR1 SGHTA and CDR2 FQGTGA. This CDR3 is 14 amino acids long. The CDR3 bases are TGTGCCAGCAGCTCACAGGGAGAGGACACTGAAGCTTTCTTT. Protein product: CASSSQGEDTEAFF. Together with reference TRBV7-3 and TRBJ1-1, the CDR3 gives the full variable domain: GAGVSQTPSNKVTEKGKYVELRCDPISGHTALYWYRQSLGQGPEFLIYFQGTGAADDSGLPNDRFFAVRPEGSVSTLKIQRTERGDSAVYLCASSSQGEDTEAFFGQGTRLTVV.

The gene calls are TRBV11-2 and TRBJ1-1, with 8 nucleotides matching TRBD1. Trimming at V came to 4 bases and at J to 1 base, leaving 5 bases not matched to a gene. The CDR3 runs 15 residues. Germline lookup yields CDR1 SGHAT and CDR2 FQNNGV. The CDR3 spells CASSSPGGGNTEAFF. In DNA, the CDR3 is TGTGCCAGCAGCTCCCCAGGGGGCGGGAACACTGAAGCTTTCTTT. Looking up the rest from reference TRBV11-2 and TRBJ1-1 gives the full variable domain: EAGVAQSPRYKIIEKRQSVAFWCNPISGHATLYWYQQILGQGPKLLIQFQNNGVVDDSQLPKDRFSAERLKGVDSTLKIQPAKLEDSAVYLCASSSPGGGNTEAFFGQGTRLTVV.

The CDR3 sequence: CASSFLPGLAEGEQYF. The CDR3 nucleotides read TGTGCCAGCAGTTTTTTACCGGGACTAGCGGAAGGCGAGCAGTACTTC. J is TRBJ2-7 and V is TRBV28, with 11 bases fitting TRBD2. V was pared by 3 bases and J by 6 bases, with 10 bases of the junction left unmatched. The germline CDR1 and CDR2 sequences are MDHEN and SYDVKM. The length of the CDR3 is 16 residues.

The gene calls are TRBV10-1 and TRBJ2-3; the D is unclear. From germline, CDR1 is WNHNN and CDR2 SYGVQD (reference sequence). V was cut by 0 bases and J by 1 base, with 17 bases left in between. This CDR3 is built from 18 residues. The CDR3: CASSESMWLKTGTDTQYF. The CDR3 DNA follows: TGCGCCAGCAGTGAGTCGATGTGGCTGAAAACAGGCACAGATACGCAGTATTTT.

The chain links TRBV9 to TRBJ1-2; TRBD1 might be the D (5 bases). The CDR3 covers 15 residues. The germline V and J ends were trimmed by 3 bases and 3 bases, with 15 bases remaining between them. Germline CDR1 SGDLS, CDR2 YYNGEE. CDR3 sequence: CASSGLRQHYYGYTF. In DNA, the CDR3 is TGTGCCAGCAGCGGGCTCAGACAGCACTACTATGGCTACACCTTC.

The rearrangement joins TRBV28 to TRBJ1-4, with D tentatively TRBD1 (5 bases). Germline CDR1 is MDHEN and CDR2 is SYDVKM. Trimming stripped 5 bases from V and 8 bases from J, with 21 bases between. This CDR3 comprises 16 residues. The CDR3 loop reads CASSTPGDGRREKLFF. The CDR3 DNA sequence: TGTGCCAGCAGTACTCCGGGGGACGGACGGAGGGAAAAACTGTTTTTT.

CDR3 residues: CASSRQGGVYEQYF. DNA of the CDR3: TGTGCCAGCAGCCGACAGGGGGGAGTATACGAGCAGTACTTC. The chain is built from TRBV5-4 and TRBJ2-7; TRBD1 aligns across 9 bases. Germline values: CDR1 SGHNT, CDR2 YYREEE (reference sequence). The CDR3 runs 14 residues. V dropped 4 bases and J dropped 4; count of bases not matched to a gene: 6.

The rearrangement links TRBV21-1 to TRBJ2-4; the tabulated D call, TRBD2, remains unverified against the DNA. TRBV21-1 is termed a pseudogene. The CDR3 is 13 amino acids. The CDR3 sequence is CASSNGTINIQYF. CDR3 sequence (DNA): TGTGCCAGCAGCAACGGGACTATCAACATTCAGTACTTC.